The rows below give T cell receptor beta chains drawn from one sample of a study of OX40 agonist ivuxolimab in advanced cancers. Method: immunoSEQ multiplex PCR; TCRdb's copy keeps in-frame clones and lacks some. The repertoire holds about 27,000 clones, roughly 90% seen once, with 20% to 25% in the top ten. Sequenced material: CD4+ or CD8+ T cells sorted from blood, taken in a trial of the OX40 agonist ivuxolimab. The receptor set was obtained from an adult with an advanced solid tumor such as melanoma, head and neck, liver or kidney cancer. Each CDR3 is given with its conserved first and last residue. A D gene is named only where the DNA matches it firmly. Clone size is given for some rows only: seen once, a few or many times, or a class if the clone is expanded.

J | V | D | size | length | DNA | CDR3
TRBJ2-5 | TRBV7-7 | . | . | 16 | TGTGCCAGCAGCTCCGAGGAGGACCTAGCCAAAGAGACCCAGTACTTC | CASSSEEDLAKETQYF
TRBJ1-4 | TRBV27 | . | . | 13 | TGTGCCAGCAGTTTAGAAGGGTCTGAAAAACTGTTTTTT | CASSLEGSEKLFF
TRBJ1-5 | TRBV5-4 | . | . | 14 | TGTGCCAGCAGCTTGGGCAGGATACTTCGGTCCCAGCATTTT | CASSLGRILRSQHF
TRBJ2-5 | TRBV7-7 | . | . | 16 | TGTGCCAGCAGCTTAGACGGACTGTGGCTTGGAGAGACCCAGTACTTC | CASSLDGLWLGETQYF
TRBJ1-4 | TRBV29-1 | TRBD1 | . | 11 | TGCAGCGCCGGACAGGTTGAAAAACTGTTTTTT | CSAGQVEKLFF
TRBJ2-5 | TRBV7-2 | . | . | 15 | TGTGCCAGCAGCTCGACAGGCCCGGACCAAGAGACCCAGTACTTC | CASSSTGPDQETQYF
TRBJ2-5 | TRBV27 | TRBD2 | . | 16 | TGTGCCAGCAGCCCCATACTAGCGGGAGGAGCAGAGACCCAGTACTTC | CASSPILAGGAETQYF
TRBJ2-1 | TRBV7-9 | TRBD1 | . | 15 | TGTGCCAGCAGCTTATCACAGGGGACCTACAATGAGCAGTTCTTC | CASSLSQGTYNEQFF
TRBJ2-5 | TRBV13 | . | . | 14 | TGTGCCAGCAGCTCGCCATTAGCGGAAGAGACCCAGTACTTC | CASSSPLAEETQYF
TRBJ2-7 | TRBV27 | TRBD1 | once | 15 | TGTGCCAGCAGTTTGGGGACAGGGGGATCCTACGAGCAGTACTTC | CASSLGTGGSYEQYF
TRBJ2-1 | TRBV11-3 | . | . | 13 | TGTGCCAGCAGCTTCTCCCCGGGGTATGAGCAGTTCTTC | CASSFSPGYEQFF
TRBJ2-1 | TRBV6-1 | . | . | 10 | TGTGCCACCCTAGACAGCCAGCAGTTCTTC | CATLDSQQFF
TRBJ2-7 | TRBV29-1 | . | . | 13 | TGCAGCGCCCAGGTCCAGGGGAGGTACGAGCAGTACTTC | CSAQVQGRYEQYF
TRBJ2-5 | TRBV29-1 | TRBD1 | . | 12 | TGCAGCGTTGGGGACAGGGTGGAGACCCAGTACTTC | CSVGDRVETQYF
TRBJ1-6 | TRBV27 | TRBD1 | . | 15 | TGTGCCAGCAGTTGGGTGACAGGGGGGGATTCACCCCTCCACTTT | CASSWVTGGDSPLHF
TRBJ1-4 | TRBV23-1 | . | . | 14 | TGCGCCAGCAGTCAATTGGACGGCGGTGAAAAACTGTTTTTT | CASSQLDGGEKLFF
TRBJ2-1 | TRBV19 | . | . | 17 | TGTGCCAGTAGACCTACAGTAGGGGACGACTTCTACAATGAGCAGTTCTTC | CASRPTVGDDFYNEQFF
TRBJ2-2 | TRBV7-8 | . | . | 14 | TGTGCCAGCAGCTTTCCTCTAGCGCACGGGGAGCTGTTTTTT | CASSFPLAHGELFF